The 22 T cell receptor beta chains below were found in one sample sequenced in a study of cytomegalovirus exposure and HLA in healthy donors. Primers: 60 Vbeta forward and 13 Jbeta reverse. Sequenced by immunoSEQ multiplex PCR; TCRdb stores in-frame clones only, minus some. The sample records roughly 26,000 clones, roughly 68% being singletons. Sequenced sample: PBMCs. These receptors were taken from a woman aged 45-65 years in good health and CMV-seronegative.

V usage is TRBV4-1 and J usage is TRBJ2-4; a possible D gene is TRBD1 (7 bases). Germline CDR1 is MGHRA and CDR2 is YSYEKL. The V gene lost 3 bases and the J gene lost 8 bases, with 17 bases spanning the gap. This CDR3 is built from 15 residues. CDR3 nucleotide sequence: TGCGCCAGCAGCCATTCAGGGGGGACCGGTGACATTCAGTACTTC. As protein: CASSHSGGTGDIQYF.

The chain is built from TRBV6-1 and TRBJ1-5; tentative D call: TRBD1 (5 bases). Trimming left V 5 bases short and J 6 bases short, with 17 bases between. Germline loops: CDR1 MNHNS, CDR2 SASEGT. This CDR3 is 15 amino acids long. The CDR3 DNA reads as TGTGCCAGCAGTTCCCAGCGGGGTGGGGGTCAGCCCCAGCATTTT. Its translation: CASSSQRGGGQPQHF.

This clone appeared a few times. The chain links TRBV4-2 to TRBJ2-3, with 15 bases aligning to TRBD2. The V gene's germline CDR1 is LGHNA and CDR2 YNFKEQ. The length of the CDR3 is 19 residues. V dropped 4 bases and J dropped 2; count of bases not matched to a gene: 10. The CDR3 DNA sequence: TGTGCCAGCAGCCGCCTTCCGGGACTAGCGGGAGGCTTCACAGATACGCAGTATTTT. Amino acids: CASSRLPGLAGGFTDTQYF.

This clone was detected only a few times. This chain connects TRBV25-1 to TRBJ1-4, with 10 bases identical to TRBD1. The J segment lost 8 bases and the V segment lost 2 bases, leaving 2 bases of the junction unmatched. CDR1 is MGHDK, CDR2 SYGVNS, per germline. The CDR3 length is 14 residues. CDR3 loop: CASSEDRGREKLFF. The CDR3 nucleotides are TGTGCCAGCAGTGAAGACAGGGGGCGGGAAAAACTGTTTTTT.

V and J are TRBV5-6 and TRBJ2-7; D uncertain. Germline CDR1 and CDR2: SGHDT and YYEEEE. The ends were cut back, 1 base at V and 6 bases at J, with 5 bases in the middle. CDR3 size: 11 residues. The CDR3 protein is CASSLTSEQYF. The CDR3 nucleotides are TGTGCCAGCAGCTTGACAAGCGAGCAGTACTTC.

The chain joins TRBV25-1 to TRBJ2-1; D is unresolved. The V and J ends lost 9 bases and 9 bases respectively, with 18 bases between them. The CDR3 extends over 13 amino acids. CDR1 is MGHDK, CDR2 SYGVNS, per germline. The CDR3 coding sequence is TGTGCCAGTACCACCGGTGACCGAGGTGAGCAGTTCTTC. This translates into CASTTGDRGEQFF.

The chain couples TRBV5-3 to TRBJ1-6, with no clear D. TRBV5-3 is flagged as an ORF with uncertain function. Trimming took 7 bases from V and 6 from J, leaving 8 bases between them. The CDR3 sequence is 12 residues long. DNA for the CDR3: TGTGCCAGAGGACTCCGTAATTCACCCCTCCACTTT. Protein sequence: CARGLRNSPLHF.

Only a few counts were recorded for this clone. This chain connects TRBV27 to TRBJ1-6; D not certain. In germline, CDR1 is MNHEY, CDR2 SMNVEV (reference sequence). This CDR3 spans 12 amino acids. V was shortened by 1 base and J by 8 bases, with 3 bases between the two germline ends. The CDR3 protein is CASSLFDSPLHF. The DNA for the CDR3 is TGTGCCAGCAGTTTATTCGATTCACCCCTCCACTTT.

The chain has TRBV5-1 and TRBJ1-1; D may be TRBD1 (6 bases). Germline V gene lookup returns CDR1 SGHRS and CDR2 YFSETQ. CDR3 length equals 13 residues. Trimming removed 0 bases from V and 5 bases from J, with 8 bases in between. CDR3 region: CASSLEGGTEAFF. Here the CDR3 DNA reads TGCGCCAGCAGCTTGGAGGGGGGGACTGAAGCTTTCTTT.

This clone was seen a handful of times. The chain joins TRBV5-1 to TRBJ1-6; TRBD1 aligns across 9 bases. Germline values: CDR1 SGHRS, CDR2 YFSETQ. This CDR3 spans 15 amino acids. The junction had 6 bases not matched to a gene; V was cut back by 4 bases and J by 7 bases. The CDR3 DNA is TGCGCCAGCAGCAAAGGGACAGGGACCAATTCACCCCTCCACTTT. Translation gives CASSKGTGTNSPLHF.

In DNA form, the CDR3 reads TGTGCCAGCAGCGTAGCTGACAGGGGTTACGAGCAGTACTTC. This sequence encodes CASSVADRGYEQYF. The chain has TRBV9 and TRBJ2-7, with 8 nucleotides matching TRBD1. CDR3 length: 14 amino acids. The ends lost 0 bases at V and 4 bases at J; junction bases unmatched: 3. Germline CDR1 and CDR2: SGDLS and YYNGEE.

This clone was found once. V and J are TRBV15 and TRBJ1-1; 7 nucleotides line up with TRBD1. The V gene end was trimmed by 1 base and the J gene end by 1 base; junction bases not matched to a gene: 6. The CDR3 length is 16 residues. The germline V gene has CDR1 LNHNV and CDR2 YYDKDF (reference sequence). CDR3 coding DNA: TGTGCCACCAGCAGAGGACAGGGTCGACAGAACACTGAAGCTTTCTTT. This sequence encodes CATSRGQGRQNTEAFF.

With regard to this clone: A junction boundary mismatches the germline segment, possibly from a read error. DNA for the CDR3: TGTGCTAGCAGCCTAGACAACACAGATACGCAGTATTTT. It is translated as CASSLDNTDTQYF. The chain is built from TRBV7-7 and TRBJ2-3; no clear D gene. The CDR3 spans 13 residues. CDR1 and CDR2 (germline): SSHAT, FNYEAQ (reference sequence).

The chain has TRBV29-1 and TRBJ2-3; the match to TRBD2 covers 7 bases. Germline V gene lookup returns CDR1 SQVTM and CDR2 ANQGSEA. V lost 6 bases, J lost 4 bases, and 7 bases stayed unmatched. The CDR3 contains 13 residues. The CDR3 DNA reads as TGCAGCGTCGAGACTAGCCCACCAGATACGCAGTATTTT. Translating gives CSVETSPPDTQYF.

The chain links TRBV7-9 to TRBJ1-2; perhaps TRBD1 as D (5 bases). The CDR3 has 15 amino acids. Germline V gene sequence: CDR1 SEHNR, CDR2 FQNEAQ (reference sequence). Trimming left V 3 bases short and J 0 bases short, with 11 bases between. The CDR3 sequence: CASSFNDRTNYGYTF. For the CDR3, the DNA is TGTGCCAGCAGCTTTAACGACAGAACTAACTATGGCTACACCTTC.

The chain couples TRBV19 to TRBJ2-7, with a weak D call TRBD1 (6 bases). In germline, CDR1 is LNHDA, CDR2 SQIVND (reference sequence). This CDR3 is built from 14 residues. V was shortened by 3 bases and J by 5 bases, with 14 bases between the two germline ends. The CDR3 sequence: CASSMLQGTHEQYF. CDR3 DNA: TGTGCCAGTAGTATGCTACAGGGAACCCACGAGCAGTACTTC.

The CDR3 is CASSRTTGAEDGYTF. As DNA, the CDR3 is TGTGCCAGCAGCCGAACTACAGGGGCGGAGGATGGCTACACCTTC. This chain uses TRBV4-2 with TRBJ1-2, with TRBD1 matching over 7 bases. Looked up from germline, CDR1 is LGHNA and CDR2 is YNFKEQ. V lost 4 bases and J lost 6; bases outside the gene matches: 11. The CDR3 has 15 residues.

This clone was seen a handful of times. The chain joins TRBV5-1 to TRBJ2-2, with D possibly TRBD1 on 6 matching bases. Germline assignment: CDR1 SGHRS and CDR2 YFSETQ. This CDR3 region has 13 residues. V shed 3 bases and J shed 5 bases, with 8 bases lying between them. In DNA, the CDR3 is TGCGCCAGCAGCTCTCAGGGGACCGGGGAGCTGTTTTTT. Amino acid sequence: CASSSQGTGELFF.

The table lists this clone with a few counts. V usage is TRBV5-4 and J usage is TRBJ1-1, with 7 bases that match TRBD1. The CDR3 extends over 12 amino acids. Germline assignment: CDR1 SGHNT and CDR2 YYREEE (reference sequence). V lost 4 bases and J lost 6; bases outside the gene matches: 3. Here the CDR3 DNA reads TGTGCCAGCAGCCCCGGGACAGCTGAAGCTTTCTTT. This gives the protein CASSPGTAEAFF.

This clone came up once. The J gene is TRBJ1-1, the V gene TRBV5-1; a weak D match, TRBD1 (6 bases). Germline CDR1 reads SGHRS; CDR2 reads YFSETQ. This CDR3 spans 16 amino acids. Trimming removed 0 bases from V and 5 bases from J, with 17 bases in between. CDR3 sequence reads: CASSLAPTGQRTEAFF. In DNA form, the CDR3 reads TGCGCCAGCAGCTTGGCGCCAACAGGGCAGCGGACTGAAGCTTTCTTT.

CDR3: CASRPAWREVGETQYF. The CDR3 DNA is TGTGCCAGCAGACCCGCCTGGCGGGAGGTGGGAGAGACCCAGTACTTC. The V gene is TRBV28, the J gene TRBJ2-5; 8 nucleotides align to TRBD2. This CDR3 spans 16 amino acids. From germline, CDR1 is MDHEN and CDR2 SYDVKM. The V gene end was trimmed by 6 bases and the J gene end by 4 bases; junction bases not matched to a gene: 13.

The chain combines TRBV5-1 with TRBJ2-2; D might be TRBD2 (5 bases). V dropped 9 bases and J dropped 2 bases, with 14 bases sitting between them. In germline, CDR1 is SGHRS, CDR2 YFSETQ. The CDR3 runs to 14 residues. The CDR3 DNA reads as TGCGCCACCCGGATGGACTTCAACACCGGGGAGCTGTTTTTT. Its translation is CATRMDFNTGELFF.